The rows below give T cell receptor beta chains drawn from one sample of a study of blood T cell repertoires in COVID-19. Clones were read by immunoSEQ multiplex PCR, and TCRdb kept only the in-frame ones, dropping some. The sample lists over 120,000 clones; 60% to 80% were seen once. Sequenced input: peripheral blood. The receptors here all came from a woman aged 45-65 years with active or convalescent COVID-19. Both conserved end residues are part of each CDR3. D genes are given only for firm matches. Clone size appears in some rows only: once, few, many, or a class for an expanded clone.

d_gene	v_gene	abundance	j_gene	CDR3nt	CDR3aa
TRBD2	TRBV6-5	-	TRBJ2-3	TGTGCCAGCAGAACCTTAGCGGGGGGGCCCGATACGCAGTATTTT	CASRTLAGGPDTQYF
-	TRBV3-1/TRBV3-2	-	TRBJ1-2	TGTGCCAGCAGCGGACAGCCGGGCCATGGCTACACCTTC	CASSGQPGHGYTF
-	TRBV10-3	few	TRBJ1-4	TGTGCCATTTCGGGAACCGGGAATGAAAAACTGTTTTTT	CAISGTGNEKLFF
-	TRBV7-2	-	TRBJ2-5	TGTGCCAGCAGTCCTGGTTGGCAGGCGTGGGAGACCCAGTACTTC	CASSPGWQAWETQYF
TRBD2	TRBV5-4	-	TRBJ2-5	TGTGCCAGCAGCGGGAGGGTAGCGGGGGGGTACCAAGAGACCCAGTACTTC	CASSGRVAGGYQETQYF
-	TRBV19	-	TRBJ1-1	TGTGCCAGTAGCCAGACTGCAACCACTGAAGCTTTCTTT	CASSQTATTEAFF
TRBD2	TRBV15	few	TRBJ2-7	TGTGCCACCAGCAGCGAGTACCGGGGACTAGCGGTGCTCTACGAGCAGTACTTC	CATSSEYRGLAVLYEQYF
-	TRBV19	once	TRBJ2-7	TGTGCCAGTAGTCTCCGGGAGCGTCGTTACGAGCAGTACTTC	CASSLRERRYEQYF
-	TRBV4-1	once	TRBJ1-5	TGCGCCAGCAGCCAAGAGTTGAGAAGCAATCAGCCCCAGCATTTT	CASSQELRSNQPQHF
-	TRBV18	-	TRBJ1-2	TGTGCCAGCTCACCACTAGAGGCGGCAGCCACTAACTATGGCTACACCTTC	CASSPLEAAATNYGYTF
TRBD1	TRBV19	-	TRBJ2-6	TGTGCCAGTAGTATAAGGCCTGGGACAGGAGACAACGTCCTGACTTTC	CASSIRPGTGDNVLTF
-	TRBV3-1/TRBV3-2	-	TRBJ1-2	TGTGCCAGCAGCCACAGGAACTATGGCTACACCTTC	CASSHRNYGYTF
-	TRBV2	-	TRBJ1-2	TGTGCCACCCTCTTCGAGGGCAGGGGTATTTATGGCTACACCTTC	CATLFEGRGIYGYTF
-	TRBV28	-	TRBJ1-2	TGTGCCACCCACAGACTAAACTATGGCTACACCTTC	CATHRLNYGYTF
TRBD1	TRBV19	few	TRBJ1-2	TGTGCCAGCCATACAACAGGGGAGGTGTATGGCTACACCTTC	CASHTTGEVYGYTF
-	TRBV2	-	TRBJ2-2	TGTGCCAGCAGTTCCCGAAGGGGGTACTATAACACCGGGGAGCTGTTTTTT	CASSSRRGYYNTGELFF
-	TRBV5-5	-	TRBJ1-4	TGTGCCAGCAGCTTGACAGGTCGGGGGACAACTAATGAAAAACTGTTTTTT	CASSLTGRGTTNEKLFF
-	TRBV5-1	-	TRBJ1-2	TGCGCCAGCAGCCCCACCCGTTCTGACATCGGCTACACCTTC	CASSPTRSDIGYTF
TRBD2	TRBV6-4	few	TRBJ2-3	TGTGCCAGCAGTGACACCCGGGGGGGCACAGATACGCAGTATTTT	CASSDTRGGTDTQYF
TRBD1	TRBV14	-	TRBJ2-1	TGTGCCAGCAGCCAAGCAGGGGGCTCCTACAATGAGCAGTTCTTC	CASSQAGGSYNEQFF
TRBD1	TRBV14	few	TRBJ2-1	TGTGCCAGCAGGCACAGGGGATCTGGCAATGAGCAGTTCTTC	CASRHRGSGNEQFF
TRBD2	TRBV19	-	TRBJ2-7	TGTGCCAGTAGTCCCGGGGTAGCGGGAGGATTATACGAGCAGTACTTC	CASSPGVAGGLYEQYF
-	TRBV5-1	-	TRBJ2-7	TGCGCCAGCAGCTTGGAACTAGCTGCAAACTACGAGCAGTACTTC	CASSLELAANYEQYF
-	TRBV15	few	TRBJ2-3	TGTGCCACCAGCAGAGGAAGAGGGCCAGAGGATACGCAGTATTTT	CATSRGRGPEDTQYF
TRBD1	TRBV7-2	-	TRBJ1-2	TGTGCCAGCAGCTTACATAAGTGGACAGGTGGCTACACCTTC	CASSLHKWTGGYTF
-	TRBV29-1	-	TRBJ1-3	TGCAGCGTTGTAAAATCTGGAAACACCATATATTTT	CSVVKSGNTIYF
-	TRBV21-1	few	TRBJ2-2	TGTGCCAGCAACTTTCCCCCCCGGACAGGGAGAAGGTTGGGGAACACCGGGGAGCTGTTTTTT	CASNFPPRTGRRLGNTGELFF
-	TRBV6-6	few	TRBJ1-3	TGTGCCAGCAGTCCCAACGTCGACAGCTACTCTGGAAACACCATATATTTT	CASSPNVDSYSGNTIYF
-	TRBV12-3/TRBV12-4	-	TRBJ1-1	TGTGCCAGCAGACAGGGTGTATTCACTGAAGCTTTCTTT	CASRQGVFTEAFF
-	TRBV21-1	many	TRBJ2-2	TGTGCCAGCAGCAAACCCCCAGGGAGGATGACCGGGGAGCTGTTTTTT	CASSKPPGRMTGELFF
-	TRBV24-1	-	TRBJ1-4	TGTGCCACCAGTGATTTTATCGCCACGAAGCGGGAAAAACTGTTTTTT	CATSDFIATKREKLFF
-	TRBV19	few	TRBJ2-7	TGTGCCAGTAGTATCAGGACTGTCTCCTACGAGCAGTACTTC	CASSIRTVSYEQYF
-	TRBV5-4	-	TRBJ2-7	TGTGCCAGCAGCTTGTCCACAGGGTCCCACGAGCAGTACTTC	CASSLSTGSHEQYF
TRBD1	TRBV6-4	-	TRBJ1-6	TGTGCCAGCAGCTACAGGGGTGATAATTCACCCCTCCACTTT	CASSYRGDNSPLHF
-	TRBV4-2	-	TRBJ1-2	TGTGCCAGCAGCCAAGTTGATGGGGGGGATGGCTACACCTTC	CASSQVDGGDGYTF
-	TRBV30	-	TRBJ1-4	TGTGCCTGGAACGGGCAGGGAGGACCTAATGAAAAACTGTTTTTT	CAWNGQGGPNEKLFF
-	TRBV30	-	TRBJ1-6	TGTGCCTGGAGGGCCTCGGAATCCCGGGGGGGGAATTCACCCCTCCACTTT	CAWRASESRGGNSPLHF
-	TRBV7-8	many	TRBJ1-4	TGTGCCAGCAGCTTAGTCCCTTACACCCACCAAAGAGAAAAACTGTTTTTT	CASSLVPYTHQREKLFF
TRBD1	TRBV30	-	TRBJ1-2	TGTGCCTGGTGGACCGGGACAGGGGGTGGCTACACCTTC	CAWWTGTGGGYTF
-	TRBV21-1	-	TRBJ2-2	TGTGCCAGCAGCGAGGGAGTACCCGGGGAGCTGTTTTTT	CASSEGVPGELFF
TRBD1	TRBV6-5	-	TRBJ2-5	TGTGCCAGCAGGGGACAGCAGGGAAAAGAGACCCAGTACTTC	CASRGQQGKETQYF
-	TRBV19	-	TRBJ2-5	TGTGCCAGTAGTGCCGTTGGAGGTCAAGAGACCCAGTACTTC	CASSAVGGQETQYF
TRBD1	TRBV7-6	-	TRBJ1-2	TGTGCCAGCAGCTTAACCCCCGAGGGGGCGGGAGGCTACACCTTC	CASSLTPEGAGGYTF
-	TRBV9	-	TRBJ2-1	TGTGCCAGCAGCCCCGTTAGCTTGAGAATCAATGAGCAGTTCTTC	CASSPVSLRINEQFF
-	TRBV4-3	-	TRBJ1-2	TGCGCCAGCAGCCAAGATCCGGGGGGGGCTGGGCATGGCTACACCTTC	CASSQDPGGAGHGYTF
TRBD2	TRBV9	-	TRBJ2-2	TGTGCCAGCAGCGTAGCTGTCCTAGCGGCGACCGGGGAGCTGTTTTTT	CASSVAVLAATGELFF
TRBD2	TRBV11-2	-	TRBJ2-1	TGTGCCAGCAGCTTAGTTACAACTAGCGGGGGCTACAATGAGCAGTTCTTC	CASSLVTTSGGYNEQFF
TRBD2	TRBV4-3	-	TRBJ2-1	TGCGCCAGCAGCCCATACCGAGGTAGCGGGTATGAGCAGTTCTTC	CASSPYRGSGYEQFF
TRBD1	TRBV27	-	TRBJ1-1	TGTGCCAGCAGTTTCTCGAAAAGACAGGGTATGAACACTGAAGCTTTCTTT	CASSFSKRQGMNTEAFF
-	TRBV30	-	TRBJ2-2	TGTGCCTGGAGTCCAGGGTTGACCGGGGAGCTGTTTTTT	CAWSPGLTGELFF